This T cell receptor beta chain was profiled in a study of prognosis after radiotherapy for stage I lung cancer. On the study more broadly: Several patients had squamous cell carcinoma and roughly 11 had adenocarcinoma. There were a few patients who developed distant metastases (median around seven months) after radiotherapy, while about 14 showed no significant progression. Whole-study findings and limits: When patients developed distant metastases, their Shannon entropy after stereotactic body radiation therapy was lower.

This CDR3 has 12 amino acids. The ends lost 7 bases at V and 5 bases at J; junction bases unmatched: 5. Germline V gene data show CDR1 as SGHKS and CDR2 as YYEKEE (reference sequence). Comments on this clonotype: Its antigen is not known.

A volume of roughly 5.8 milliliters of peripheral blood was collected by draw at each of two time points. From genomic DNA, two-round multiplex PCR was used to amplify TCR beta CDR3. Primers specific to each TRBV and TRBJ gene were used in first-round PCR. TCRdb re-analysed the multiplex PCR reads in MiXCR, keeping a single row per CDR3 protein. The sample lists tens of thousands of distinct CDR3 sequences, approximately 39% occurring once. This chain uses TRBV5-5 with TRBJ2-5; TRBD1 aligns across 7 bases. The TCR sequence derives from a donor aged 50 or older with non-small cell lung cancer. The material was PBMCs, obtained before or after stereotactic body radiation therapy (not recorded which). CDR3 nucleotides: TGTGCCAGCGGACAGGTGGTGGAGACCCAGTACTTC. It is translated as CASGQVVETQYF.